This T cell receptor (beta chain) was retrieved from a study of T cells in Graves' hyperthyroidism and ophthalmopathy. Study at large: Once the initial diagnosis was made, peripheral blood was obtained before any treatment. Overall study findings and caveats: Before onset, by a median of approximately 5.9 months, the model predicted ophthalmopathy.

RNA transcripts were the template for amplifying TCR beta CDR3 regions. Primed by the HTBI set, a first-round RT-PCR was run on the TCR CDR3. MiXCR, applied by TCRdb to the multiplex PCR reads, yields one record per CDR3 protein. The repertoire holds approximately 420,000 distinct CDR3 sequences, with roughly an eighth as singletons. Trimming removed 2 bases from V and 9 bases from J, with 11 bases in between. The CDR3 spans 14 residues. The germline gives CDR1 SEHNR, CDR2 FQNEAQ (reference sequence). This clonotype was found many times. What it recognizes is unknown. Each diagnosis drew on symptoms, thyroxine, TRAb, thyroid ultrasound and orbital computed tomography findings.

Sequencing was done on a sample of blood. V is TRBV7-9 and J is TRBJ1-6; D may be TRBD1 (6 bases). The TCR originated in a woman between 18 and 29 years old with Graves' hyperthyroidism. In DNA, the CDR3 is TGTGCCAGCAGCTTACTAGGGGGTGGTTCACCCCTCCACTTT. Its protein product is CASSLLGGGSPLHF.